The clone carrying this TCR beta chain was counted at least ten times. The entry originates in a study of spatial heterogeneity in lung cancer. In TCRdb, the 5' RACE reads were re-called with MiXCR into one record per CDR3 protein. The sample holds 7,600 or so distinct CDR3 sequences, roughly 7.2% seen once. Regarding time point: sample taken at primary tumor resection. Germline V lookup: CDR1 MNHEY, CDR2 SVGEGT. The CDR3 sequence is 12 residues long. Trimming took 8 bases from V and 3 from J; bases not matched to a gene: 1. J is TRBJ2-7 and V is TRBV6-2 or TRBV6-3; 10 positions agree with TRBD2. The sequencing here drew on PBMCs, taken at surgery. The origin of this receptor is a male donor with early-stage non-small cell lung cancer. CDR3 amino acids: CASGTSDYEQYF. The DNA for the CDR3 is TGTGCCAGCGGGACTAGCGACTACGAGCAGTACTTC.